One sample yielded the 18 T cell receptor beta chains listed below, sequenced in a study of early stage breast cancer tumors. Data came from immunoSEQ multiplex PCR; TCRdb stores just in-frame clones and leaves some out. Of roughly 30,000 clones in the sample, approximately 84% were seen once. Sequences were obtained from blood. The origin of the receptors is a person aged 45-60 years with breast cancer.

This chain joins TRBV5-4 and TRBJ2-7, with 8 positions matching TRBD1. Germline V gene data show CDR1 as SGHNT and CDR2 as YYREEE (reference sequence). This CDR3 contains 15 residues. Trimming cost V 4 bases and J 0 bases; bases outside gene matches: 6. CDR3 sequence (DNA): TGTGCCAGCAGCACTCGACAGGGGCGCTCCTACGAGCAGTACTTC. Its translation is CASSTRQGRSYEQYF.

V and J are TRBV9 and TRBJ2-5, with TRBD1 as a possible D gene (7 bases). Per the germline V gene, CDR1 is SGDLS and CDR2 is YYNGEE. Trimming stripped 4 bases from V and 5 bases from J, with 12 bases between. The CDR3 runs 13 residues. The chain's CDR3 is CASSRGTEETQYF. The CDR3 bases are TGTGCCAGCAGCCGCGGGACAGAGGAGACCCAGTACTTC.

V and J are TRBV7-2 and TRBJ2-7, with 7 bases aligning to TRBD2. This CDR3 is 14 amino acids long. Germline V lookup: CDR1 SGHTA, CDR2 FQGNSA. Trimming took 2 bases from V and 4 from J; bases not matched to a gene: 5. The CDR3 DNA reads as TGTGCCAGCAGCTTAACGGGAGGCGGTTACGAGCAGTACTTC. This gives the protein CASSLTGGGYEQYF. Variable domain in full (rest from reference TRBV7-2 and TRBJ2-7): GAGVSQSPSNKVTEKGKDVELRCDPISGHTALYWYRQSLGQGLEFLIYFQGNSAPDKSGLPSDRFSAERTGGSVSTLTIQRTQQEDSAVYLCASSLTGGGYEQYFGPGTRLTVT.

This clone was detected only a few times. V and J are TRBV27 and TRBJ2-1; D uncertain. Trimming left V 5 bases short and J 0 bases short, with 11 bases between. The germline V gene encodes CDR1 MNHEY and CDR2 SMNVEV (reference sequence). The CDR3 runs 15 residues. This CDR3 is CASSPTAGSYNEQFF. The CDR3 nucleotides are TGTGCCAGCAGTCCGACCGCCGGCTCCTACAATGAGCAGTTCTTC.

The chain's CDR3 is CASSATGTGELFF. The CDR3 DNA is TGTGCCAGCAGCGCCACGGGGACCGGGGAGCTGTTTTTT. The rearrangement joins TRBV9 to TRBJ2-2, with D maybe TRBD2 (5 bases). This CDR3 contains 13 residues. V was trimmed by 3 bases and J by 5 bases, leaving 8 bases between them. The V gene's germline CDR1 is SGDLS and CDR2 YYNGEE.

This clone was counted only a few times. The chain has TRBV15 and TRBJ1-6; no clear D gene. The germline V and J ends were trimmed by 4 bases and 7 bases, with 5 bases remaining between them. The CDR3 extends over 12 amino acids. In germline, CDR1 is LNHNV, CDR2 YYDKDF (reference sequence). The CDR3 coding sequence is TGTGCCACCAGCAACTTGAATTCACCCCTCCACTTT. Amino acids: CATSNLNSPLHF.

The chain uses TRBV5-1 and TRBJ2-7; 12 nucleotides align to TRBD1. V lost 0 bases, J lost 7 bases, and 5 bases stayed unmatched. Germline V gives CDR1 SGHRS, CDR2 YFSETQ. The CDR3 totals 15 residues. The CDR3 is CASSLGGTGGLEQYF. The CDR3 DNA sequence: TGCGCCAGCAGCTTGGGCGGGACAGGGGGCTTAGAGCAGTACTTC.

This clone occurred once. This rearrangement joins TRBV2 to TRBJ2-5, with 7 bases that match TRBD2. The CDR3 spans 13 residues. The junction had 8 bases not matched to a gene; V was cut back by 6 bases and J by 7 bases. The germline CDR1 and CDR2 sequences are SNHLY and FYNNEI. Written as DNA, the CDR3 is TGTGCCAGCAGGGGGGGGGTCGGGACGACCCAGTACTTC. This gives the protein CASRGGVGTTQYF.

Written as DNA, the CDR3 is TGTGCCAGCAGGGCCCGGGACAGGGGCATCTACGAGCAGTACTTC. This encodes CASRARDRGIYEQYF. The chain uses TRBV28 and TRBJ2-7; 10 bases fit TRBD1. Germline CDR1 reads MDHEN; CDR2 reads SYDVKM. Losses at the gene ends were 6 bases for V and 3 bases for J; bases not matched to a gene: 8. The length of the CDR3 is 15 residues.

This sequence joins TRBV2 and TRBJ1-5; no clear D gene. Trimming left V 8 bases short and J 10 bases short, with 15 bases between. Germline V gives CDR1 SNHLY, CDR2 FYNNEI. The CDR3 totals 12 residues. The CDR3 DNA follows: TGTGCCAGCCACCCAGTTCTGATCCCCCAGCATTTT. Translating it yields CASHPVLIPQHF.

The J gene is TRBJ2-5, the V gene TRBV4-2; TRBD2 might be the D (7 bases). CDR3 length: 14 amino acids. Between the trimmed V and J ends, which lost 5 bases and 1 base, there was a span of 11 bases. CDR1 is LGHNA, CDR2 YNFKEQ, per germline. CDR3 region: CASSIGGPQETQYF. The DNA of the CDR3 is TGTGCCAGCAGCATCGGGGGGCCCCAAGAGACCCAGTACTTC.

The CDR3 spells CASRDEQGNNEKLFF. The CDR3 DNA sequence: TGTGCCAGCAGGGATGAACAGGGGAACAATGAAAAACTGTTTTTT. The rearrangement joins TRBV6-5 to TRBJ1-4, with TRBD1 identical over 7 bases. The junction had 9 bases not matched to a gene; V was cut back by 6 bases and J by 5 bases. Germline CDR1 and CDR2: MNHEY and SVGAGI. The CDR3 sequence is 15 residues long.

The V and J genes are TRBV30 and TRBJ1-5; 7 bases line up with TRBD1. This CDR3 has 13 residues. Germline CDR1 GTSNPN, CDR2 SVGIG (reference sequence). Trimming at V came to 1 base and at J to 5 bases, leaving 2 bases not matched to a gene. The CDR3 DNA reads TGTGCCTGGAGTGCCGGACAGGATCAGCCCCAGCATTTT. Translated: CAWSAGQDQPQHF.

This chain joins TRBV7-3 and TRBJ2-5, with a tentative D call TRBD2 (5 bases). Trimming stripped 2 bases from V and 2 bases from J, with 12 bases between. Germline V gene data show CDR1 as SGHTA and CDR2 as FQGTGA. This CDR3 region has 15 residues. The CDR3 reads CASSLGGPRQETQYF. DNA of the CDR3: TGTGCCAGCAGCTTAGGAGGTCCTAGACAAGAGACCCAGTACTTC.

The chain uses TRBV2 and TRBJ2-1; 7 bases fit TRBD1. CDR1 is SNHLY and CDR2 is FYNNEI in the germline V gene. The CDR3 covers 16 residues. V shed 7 bases and J 6 bases; nucleotides not matched to a gene: 15. This CDR3 reads CASIAVRGQPINEQFF. Here the CDR3 DNA reads TGTGCCAGCATTGCAGTCCGGGGACAGCCAATCAATGAGCAGTTCTTC.

This clone has only a few counts. The chain combines TRBV20-1 with TRBJ2-4; TRBD1 or TRBD2 may be the D gene (6 bases each). V was shortened by 1 base and J by 10 bases, with 8 bases between the two germline ends. CDR1 is DFQATT and CDR2 is SNEGSKA in the germline V gene (reference sequence). CDR3 length equals 11 residues. The CDR3 DNA sequence: TGCAGTGCTAGAGTAGGGGGGATTCAGTACTTC. It translates to CSARVGGIQYF.

The V call is TRBV5-6, the J call TRBJ1-2, with unresolved D. Germline CDR1 SGHDT, CDR2 YYEEEE. With 2 bases removed from V and 2 bases from J, the gap between germline ends came to 7 bases. The CDR3 is 13 amino acids. CDR3 amino acids: CASSFPGNYGYTF. The DNA for the CDR3 is TGTGCCAGCAGCTTCCCAGGCAACTATGGCTACACCTTC. The full variable domain, its missing parts supplied by reference TRBV5-6 and TRBJ1-2, is DAGVTQSPTHLIKTRGQQVTLRCSPKSGHDTVSWYQQALGQGPQFIFQYYEEEERQRGNFPDRFSGHQFPNYSSELNVNALLLGDSALYLCASSFPGNYGYTFGSGTRLTVV.

This clone was recorded only once. The rearrangement uses TRBV5-1 and TRBJ2-4; D not resolved. Between the trimmed V and J ends, which lost 2 bases and 6 bases, there was a span of 18 bases. Germline CDR1 and CDR2: SGHRS and YFSETQ. The CDR3 runs 16 residues. CDR3 sequence reads: CASSFAGPPGGNIQYF. Here the CDR3 DNA reads TGCGCCAGCAGCTTTGCCGGACCGCCGGGTGGAAACATTCAGTACTTC.